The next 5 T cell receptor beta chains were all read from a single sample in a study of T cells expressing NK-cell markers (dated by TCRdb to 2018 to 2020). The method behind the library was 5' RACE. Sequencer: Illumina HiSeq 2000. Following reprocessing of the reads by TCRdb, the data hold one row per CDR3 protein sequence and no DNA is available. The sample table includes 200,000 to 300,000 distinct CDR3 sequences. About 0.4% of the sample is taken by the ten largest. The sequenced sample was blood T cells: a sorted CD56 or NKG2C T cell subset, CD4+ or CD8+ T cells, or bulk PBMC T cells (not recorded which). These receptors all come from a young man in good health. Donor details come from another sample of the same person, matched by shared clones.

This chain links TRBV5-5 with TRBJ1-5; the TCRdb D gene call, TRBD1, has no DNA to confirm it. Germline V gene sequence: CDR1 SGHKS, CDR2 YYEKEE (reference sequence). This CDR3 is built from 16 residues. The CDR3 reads CASSSGQGYSNQPQHF.

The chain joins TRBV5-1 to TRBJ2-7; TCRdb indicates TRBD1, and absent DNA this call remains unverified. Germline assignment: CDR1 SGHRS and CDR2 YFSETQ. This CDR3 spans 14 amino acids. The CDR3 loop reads CASSVTGSQYEQYF.

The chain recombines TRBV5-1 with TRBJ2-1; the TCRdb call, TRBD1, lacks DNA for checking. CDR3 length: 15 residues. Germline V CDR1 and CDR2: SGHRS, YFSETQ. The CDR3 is CASSPGGREMNEQFF.

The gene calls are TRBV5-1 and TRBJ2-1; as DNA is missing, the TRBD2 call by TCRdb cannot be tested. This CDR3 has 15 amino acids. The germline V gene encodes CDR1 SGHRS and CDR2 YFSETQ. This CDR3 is CASSLVTSYSDEQFF.

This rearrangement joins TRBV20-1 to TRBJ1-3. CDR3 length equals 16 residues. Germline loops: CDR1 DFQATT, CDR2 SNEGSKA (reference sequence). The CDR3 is CSASRLHSISGNTIYF.